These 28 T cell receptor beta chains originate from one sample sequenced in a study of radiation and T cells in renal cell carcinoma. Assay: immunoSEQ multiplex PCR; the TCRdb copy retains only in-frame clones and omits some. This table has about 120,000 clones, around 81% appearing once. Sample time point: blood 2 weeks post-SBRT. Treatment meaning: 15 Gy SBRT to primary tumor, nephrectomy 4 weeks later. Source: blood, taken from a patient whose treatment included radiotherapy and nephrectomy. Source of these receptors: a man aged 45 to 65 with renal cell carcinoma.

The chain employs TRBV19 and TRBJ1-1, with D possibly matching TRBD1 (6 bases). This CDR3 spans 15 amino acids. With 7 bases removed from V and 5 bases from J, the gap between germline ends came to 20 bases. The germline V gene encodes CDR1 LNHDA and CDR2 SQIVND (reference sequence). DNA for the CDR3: TGTGCCAGTACCTCGAGGGGGGCGCTAAGGACTGAAGCTTTCTTT. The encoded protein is CASTSRGALRTEAFF.

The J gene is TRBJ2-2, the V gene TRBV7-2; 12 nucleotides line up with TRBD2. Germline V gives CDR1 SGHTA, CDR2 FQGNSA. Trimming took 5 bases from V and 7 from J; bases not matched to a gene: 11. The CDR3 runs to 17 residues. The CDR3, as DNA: TGTGCCAGCAGCCCCTCGGGACTAGCGGGTACGAACGGGGAGCTGTTTTTT. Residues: CASSPSGLAGTNGELFF.

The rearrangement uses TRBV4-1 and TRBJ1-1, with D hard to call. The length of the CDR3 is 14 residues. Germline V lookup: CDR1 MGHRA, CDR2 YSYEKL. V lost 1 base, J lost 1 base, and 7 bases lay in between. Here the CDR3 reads CASSQVHGNTEAFF. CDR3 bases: TGCGCCAGCAGCCAAGTACATGGGAACACTGAAGCTTTCTTT.

The CDR3 DNA is TGTGCCATCAGTGATGGGTGGCGGGGGAGTCCCAATGAGCAGTTCTTC. It encodes CAISDGWRGSPNEQFF. The V call is TRBV10-3, the J call TRBJ2-1, with 7 bases lining up with TRBD2. The CDR3 sequence is 16 residues long. CDR1 ENHRY and CDR2 SYGVKD come from the germline V gene. Trimming at V came to 3 bases and at J to 6 bases, leaving 11 bases not matched to a gene.

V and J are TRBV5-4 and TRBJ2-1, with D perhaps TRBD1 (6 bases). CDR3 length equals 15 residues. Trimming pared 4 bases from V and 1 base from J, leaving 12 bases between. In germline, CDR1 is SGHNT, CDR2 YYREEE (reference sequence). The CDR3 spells CASSLDRNSYNEQFF. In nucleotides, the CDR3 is TGTGCCAGCAGCCTCGACAGGAATTCCTACAATGAGCAGTTCTTC.

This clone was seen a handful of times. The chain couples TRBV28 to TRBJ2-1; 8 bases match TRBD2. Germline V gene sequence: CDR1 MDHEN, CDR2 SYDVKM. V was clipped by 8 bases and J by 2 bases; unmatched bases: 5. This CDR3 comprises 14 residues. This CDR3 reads CASGSGLAYNEQFF. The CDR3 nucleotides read TGTGCCAGCGGATCGGGACTAGCCTACAATGAGCAGTTCTTC.

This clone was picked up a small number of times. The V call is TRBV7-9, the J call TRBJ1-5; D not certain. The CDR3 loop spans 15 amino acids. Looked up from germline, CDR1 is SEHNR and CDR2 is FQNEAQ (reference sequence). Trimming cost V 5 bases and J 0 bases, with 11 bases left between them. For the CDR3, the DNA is TGTGCCAGCAGCCCCGGAGGTTTTAGCAATCAGCCCCAGCATTTT. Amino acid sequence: CASSPGGFSNQPQHF.

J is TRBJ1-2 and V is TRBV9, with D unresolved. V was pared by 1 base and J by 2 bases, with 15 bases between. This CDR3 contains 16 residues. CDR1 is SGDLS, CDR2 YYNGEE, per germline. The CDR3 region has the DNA TGTGCCAGCAGCGTATTCCCCAGTGTCCCCAACTATGGCTACACCTTC. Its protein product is CASSVFPSVPNYGYTF.

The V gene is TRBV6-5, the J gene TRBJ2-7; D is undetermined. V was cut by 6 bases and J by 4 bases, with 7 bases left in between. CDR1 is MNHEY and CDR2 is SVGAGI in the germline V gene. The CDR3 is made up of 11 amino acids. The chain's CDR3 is CASRGKYEQYF. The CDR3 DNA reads TGTGCCAGCAGGGGGAAGTACGAGCAGTACTTC.

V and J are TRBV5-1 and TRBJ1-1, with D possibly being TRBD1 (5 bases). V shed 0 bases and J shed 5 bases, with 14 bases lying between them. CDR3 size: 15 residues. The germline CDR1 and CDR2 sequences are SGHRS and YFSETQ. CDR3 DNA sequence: TGCGCCAGCAGCTTGGTGGGCAGGGACGAGACTGAAGCTTTCTTT. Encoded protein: CASSLVGRDETEAFF. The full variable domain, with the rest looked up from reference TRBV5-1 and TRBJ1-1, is KAGVTQTPRYLIKTRGQQVTLSCSPISGHRSVSWYQQTPGQGLQFLFEYFSETQRNKGNFPGRFSGRQFSNSRSEMNVSTLELGDSALYLCASSLVGRDETEAFFGQGTRLTVV.

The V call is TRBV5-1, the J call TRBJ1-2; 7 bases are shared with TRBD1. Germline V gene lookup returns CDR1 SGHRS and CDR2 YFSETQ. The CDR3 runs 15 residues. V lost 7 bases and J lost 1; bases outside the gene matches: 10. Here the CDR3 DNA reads TGCGCCAGCCGACGCACCGGGACAGATAACTATGGCTACACCTTC. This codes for CASRRTGTDNYGYTF.

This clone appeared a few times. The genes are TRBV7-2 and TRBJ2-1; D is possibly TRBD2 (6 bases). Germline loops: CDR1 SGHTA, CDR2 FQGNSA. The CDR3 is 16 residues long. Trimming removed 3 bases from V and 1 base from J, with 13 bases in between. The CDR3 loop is CASSFMPSASYNEQFF. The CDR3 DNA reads TGTGCCAGCAGCTTCATGCCTAGCGCTTCCTACAATGAGCAGTTCTTC.

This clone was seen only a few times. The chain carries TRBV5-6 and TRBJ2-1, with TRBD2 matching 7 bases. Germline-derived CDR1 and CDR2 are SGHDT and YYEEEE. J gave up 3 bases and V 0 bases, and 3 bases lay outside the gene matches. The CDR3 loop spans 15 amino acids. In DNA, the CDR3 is TGTGCCAGCAGCTTGGGGGAGGGTGACTACAATGAGCAGTTCTTC. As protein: CASSLGEGDYNEQFF.

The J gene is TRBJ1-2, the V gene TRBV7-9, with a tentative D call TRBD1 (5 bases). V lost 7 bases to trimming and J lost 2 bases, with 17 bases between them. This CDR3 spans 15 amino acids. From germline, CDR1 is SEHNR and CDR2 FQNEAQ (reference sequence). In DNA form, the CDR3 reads TGTGCCAGCACCCCCCGAGGAACAGGCAACTATGGCTACACCTTC. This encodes CASTPRGTGNYGYTF.

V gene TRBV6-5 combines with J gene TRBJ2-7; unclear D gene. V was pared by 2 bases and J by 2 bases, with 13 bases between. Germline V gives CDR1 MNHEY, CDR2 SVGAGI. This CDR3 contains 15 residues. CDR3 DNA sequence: TGTGCCAGCAGTTACCTTCGCGGTGATCCCTACGAGCAGTACTTC. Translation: CASSYLRGDPYEQYF.

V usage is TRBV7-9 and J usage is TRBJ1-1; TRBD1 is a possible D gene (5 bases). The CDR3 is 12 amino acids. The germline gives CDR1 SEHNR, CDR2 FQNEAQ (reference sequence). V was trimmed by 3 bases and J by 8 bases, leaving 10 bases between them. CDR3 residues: CASSFPDKEAFF. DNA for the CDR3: TGTGCCAGCAGCTTTCCGGACAAGGAAGCTTTCTTT.

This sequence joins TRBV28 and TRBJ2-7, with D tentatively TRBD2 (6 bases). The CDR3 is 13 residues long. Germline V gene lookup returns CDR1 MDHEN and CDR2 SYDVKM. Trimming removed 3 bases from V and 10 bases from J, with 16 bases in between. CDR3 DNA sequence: TGTGCCAGCAGTTTCCGGCCTAGCGTTTCACAGTACTTC. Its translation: CASSFRPSVSQYF.

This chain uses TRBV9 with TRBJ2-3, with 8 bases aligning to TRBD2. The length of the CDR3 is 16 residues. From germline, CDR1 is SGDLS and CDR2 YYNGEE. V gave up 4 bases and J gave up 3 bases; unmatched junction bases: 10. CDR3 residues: CASSIVGIAGTDTQYF. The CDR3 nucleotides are TGTGCCAGCAGCATAGTCGGGATAGCGGGAACAGATACGCAGTATTTT.

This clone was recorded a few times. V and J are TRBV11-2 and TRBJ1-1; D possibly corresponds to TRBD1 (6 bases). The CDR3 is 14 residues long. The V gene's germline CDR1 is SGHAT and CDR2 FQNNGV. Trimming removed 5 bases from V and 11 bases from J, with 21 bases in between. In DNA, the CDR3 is TGTGCCAGCAGCATCACGGGACACCTCGGATCGGCTTTCTTT. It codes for CASSITGHLGSAFF. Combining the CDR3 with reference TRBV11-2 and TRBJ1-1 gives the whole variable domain EAGVAQSPRYKIIEKRQSVAFWCNPISGHATLYWYQQILGQGPKLLIQFQNNGVVDDSQLPKDRFSAERLKGVDSTLKIQPAKLEDSAVYLCASSITGHLGSAFFGQGTRLTVV.

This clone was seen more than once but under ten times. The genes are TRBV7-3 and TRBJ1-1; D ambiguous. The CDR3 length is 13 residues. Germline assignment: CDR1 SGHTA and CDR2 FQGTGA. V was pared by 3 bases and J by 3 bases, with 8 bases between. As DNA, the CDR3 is TGTGCCAGCAGCTTTCTTGGGGACACTGAAGCTTTCTTT. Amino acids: CASSFLGDTEAFF.

Here the CDR3 reads CASSAGLAVSPILNEQFF. The CDR3, as DNA: TGTGCCAGCAGTGCCGGCCTAGCGGTATCTCCTATTCTCAATGAGCAGTTCTTC. J is TRBJ2-1 and V is TRBV2, with TRBD2 identical over 7 bases. The V gene's germline CDR1 is SNHLY and CDR2 FYNNEI. V gave up 4 bases and J gave up 6 bases; unmatched junction bases: 18. CDR3 length: 18 amino acids.

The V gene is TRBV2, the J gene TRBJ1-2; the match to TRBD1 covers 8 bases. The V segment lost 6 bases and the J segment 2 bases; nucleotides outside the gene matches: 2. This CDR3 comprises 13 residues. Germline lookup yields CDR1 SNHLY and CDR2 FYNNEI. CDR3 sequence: CASRGQANYGYTF. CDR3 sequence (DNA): TGTGCCAGCAGGGGACAGGCGAACTATGGCTACACCTTC.

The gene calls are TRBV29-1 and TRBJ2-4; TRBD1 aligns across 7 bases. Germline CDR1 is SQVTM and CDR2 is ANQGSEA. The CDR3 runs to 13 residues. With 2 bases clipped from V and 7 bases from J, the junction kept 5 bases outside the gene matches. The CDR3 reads CSVEQTGSNIQYF. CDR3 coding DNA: TGCAGCGTTGAACAGACAGGGAGTAACATTCAGTACTTC. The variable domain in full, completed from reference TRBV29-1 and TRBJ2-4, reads SAVISQKPSRDICQRGTSLTIQCQVDSQVTMMFWYRQQPGQSLTLIATANQGSEATYESGFVIDKFPISRPNLTFSTLTVSNMSPEDSSIYLCSVEQTGSNIQYFGAGTRLSVL.

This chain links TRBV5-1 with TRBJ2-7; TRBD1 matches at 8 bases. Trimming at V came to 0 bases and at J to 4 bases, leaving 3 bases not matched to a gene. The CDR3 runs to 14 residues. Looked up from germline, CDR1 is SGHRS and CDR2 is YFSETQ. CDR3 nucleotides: TGCGCCAGCAGCTTGGCCACAGGGGGATACGAGCAGTACTTC. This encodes CASSLATGGYEQYF.

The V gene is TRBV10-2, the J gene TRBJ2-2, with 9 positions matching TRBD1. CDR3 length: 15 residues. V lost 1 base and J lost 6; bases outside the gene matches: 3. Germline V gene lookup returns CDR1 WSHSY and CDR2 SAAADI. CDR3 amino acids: CASSEFYRGPGELFF. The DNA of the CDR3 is TGCGCCAGCAGTGAGTTTTACAGGGGGCCCGGGGAGCTGTTTTTT.

This CDR3 reads CASSIRGADNEQFF. DNA for the CDR3: TGTGCCAGTAGTATAAGGGGAGCTGATAATGAGCAGTTCTTC. This chain uses TRBV19 with TRBJ2-1; D tentatively reads TRBD1 or TRBD2 (5 bases each). Per germline, CDR1 LNHDA and CDR2 SQIVND (reference sequence). Deletions cut 2 bases from V and 7 bases from J, with 12 bases between. This CDR3 contains 14 residues.

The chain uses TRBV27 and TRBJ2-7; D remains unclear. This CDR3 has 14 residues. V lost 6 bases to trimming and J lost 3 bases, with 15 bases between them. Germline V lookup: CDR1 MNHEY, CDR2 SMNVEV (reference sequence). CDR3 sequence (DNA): TGTGCCAGCAGCCAACCGGCCAAGTACTACGAGCAGTACTTC. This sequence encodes CASSQPAKYYEQYF.

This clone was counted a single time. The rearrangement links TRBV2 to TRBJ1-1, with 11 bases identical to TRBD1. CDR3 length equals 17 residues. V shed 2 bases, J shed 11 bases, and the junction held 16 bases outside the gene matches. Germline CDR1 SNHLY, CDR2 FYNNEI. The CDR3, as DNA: TGTGCCAGCAGTGAAAATTACCGACCCGGACAGGGGGCGATGGCTTTCTTT. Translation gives CASSENYRPGQGAMAFF.